This passage covers 18 T cell receptor beta chains from one sample sequenced in a study of T cells in Graves' hyperthyroidism and ophthalmopathy. RNA transcripts provided the source from which TCR beta CDR3 regions were amplified. The TCR CDR3 was amplified in a first-round RT-PCR using the HTBI primer set. TCRdb re-derived calls from the multiplex PCR reads in MiXCR, one entry per CDR3 protein. Seen here are 550,000 to 650,000 distinct CDR3 sequences, approximately 15% observed once, and the top ten hold roughly 5.5%. Sequencing was done on a sample of blood. Receptors were obtained from a woman in her 30s with Graves' hyperthyroidism that later progressed to Graves' ophthalmopathy.

This clonotype came up a few times. V is TRBV30 and J is TRBJ1-1; 7 nucleotides align to TRBD1. The length of the CDR3 is 12 residues. The junction had 2 bases not matched to a gene; V was cut back by 6 bases and J by 1 base. The germline V gene encodes CDR1 GTSNPN and CDR2 SVGIG (reference sequence). The CDR3 region has the DNA TGTGCCTGTAGACAGGGGAACACTGAAGCTTTCTTT. It specifies CACRQGNTEAFF.

This clonotype came up a few times. V usage is TRBV5-1 and J usage is TRBJ1-2; D remains ambiguous. The CDR3 sequence is 12 residues long. Per the germline V gene, CDR1 is SGHRS and CDR2 is YFSETQ. Trimming removed 0 bases from V and 8 bases from J, with 8 bases in between. The DNA of the CDR3 is TGCGCCAGCAGCTTGGATATGGCCGGCTACACCTTC. As protein: CASSLDMAGYTF.

This clonotype was seen ten or more times. The V call is TRBV20-1, the J call TRBJ2-3; D call uncertain. Germline CDR1 DFQATT, CDR2 SNEGSKA (reference sequence). The CDR3 has 13 amino acids. V was cut by 0 bases and J by 1 base, with 5 bases left in between. The CDR3 bases are TGCAGTGCTAGAGATCCCGGCACAGATACGCAGTATTTT. Translation gives CSARDPGTDTQYF.

This clonotype was seen only a few times. The chain couples TRBV30 to TRBJ2-3, with 10 bases fitting TRBD1. Trimming cost V 5 bases and J 3 bases; bases outside gene matches: 8. The length of the CDR3 is 15 residues. Germline CDR1 reads GTSNPN; CDR2 reads SVGIG (reference sequence). The CDR3 nucleotides are TGTGCCTGGGGGCGGACAGGGGGACAAACAGATACGCAGTATTTT. It specifies CAWGRTGGQTDTQYF.

The chain combines TRBV3-1 with TRBJ2-5; weak D call: TRBD1 (5 bases). Germline V gene lookup returns CDR1 LGHDT and CDR2 YNNKEL (reference sequence). This CDR3 has 17 residues. The germline V and J ends were trimmed by 7 bases and 3 bases, with 24 bases remaining between them. CDR3 in amino acids: CASTLKLRTPEKETQYF. The DNA of the CDR3 is TGTGCCAGCACCCTAAAATTAAGGACACCCGAAAAAGAGACCCAGTACTTC.

Many counts were recorded for this clonotype. The V call is TRBV10-3, the J call TRBJ2-2; D is possibly TRBD1 (6 bases). V was clipped by 0 bases and J by 2 bases, with 10 bases between them. Germline V lookup: CDR1 ENHRY, CDR2 SYGVKD. The CDR3 is 16 amino acids. The CDR3 coding sequence is TGTGCCATCAGTGAGTCGAGGGACACTAACACCGGGGAGCTGTTTTTT. As protein: CAISESRDTNTGELFF.

Many counts were recorded for this clonotype. This chain uses TRBV30 with TRBJ1-1; TRBD1 matches at 7 bases. V dropped 5 bases and J dropped 6; count of bases not matched to a gene: 9. Germline V lookup: CDR1 GTSNPN, CDR2 SVGIG (reference sequence). There are 13 residues in the CDR3. CDR3 coding DNA: TGTGCCTGGGCCCTGACAGGGAGCGCTGAAGCTTTCTTT. Encoded protein: CAWALTGSAEAFF.

This clonotype was found many times. This chain links TRBV24-1 with TRBJ2-2, with a tentative D call TRBD2 (6 bases). From germline, CDR1 is KGHDR and CDR2 SFDVKD. The CDR3 totals 14 residues. The ends were cut back, 7 bases at V and 5 bases at J, with 13 bases in the middle. CDR3 region: CATSGSSGTGELFF. DNA of the CDR3: TGTGCCACCAGCGGGAGTTCAGGAACCGGGGAGCTGTTTTTT.

The rearrangement uses TRBV6-1 and TRBJ2-7; 11 bases agree with TRBD2. Losses at the gene ends were 6 bases for V and 3 bases for J; bases not matched to a gene: 7. The CDR3 sequence is 15 residues long. Germline CDR1 MNHNS, CDR2 SASEGT. As DNA, the CDR3 is TGTGCCAGCAGCGATACTAGCGGGGGTGTCTACGAGCAGTACTTC. Translating gives CASSDTSGGVYEQYF.

The genes are TRBV5-1 and TRBJ2-1; D remains unclear. From germline, CDR1 is SGHRS and CDR2 YFSETQ. The V end lost 3 bases, the J end lost 1 base, and 8 bases lay between the germline ends. The length of the CDR3 is 14 residues. The CDR3 region is CASSSEFSYNEQFF. The CDR3 region has the DNA TGCGCCAGCAGCTCAGAGTTTTCCTACAATGAGCAGTTCTTC.

The table lists this clonotype with a few counts. This chain joins TRBV4-1 and TRBJ1-6, with TRBD1 as a possible D gene (6 bases). Trimming removed 4 bases from V and 9 bases from J, with 16 bases in between. Germline CDR1 is MGHRA and CDR2 is YSYEKL. This CDR3 region has 15 residues. CDR3 DNA sequence: TGCGCCAGCAGCCGGACCGGGACATGGGGTTCACCCCTCCACTTT. Translated, it gives CASSRTGTWGSPLHF.

This clonotype was recorded a few times. The chain joins TRBV12-3 or TRBV12-4 to TRBJ2-4; 11 nucleotides line up with TRBD2. With 0 bases clipped from V and 0 bases from J, the junction kept 10 bases outside the gene matches. The CDR3 sequence is 20 residues long. The CDR3, as DNA: TGTGCCAGCAGTTTAGCGCTTGGTAGCGGGAGGGCCCAAGCCAAAAACATTCAGTACTTC. Its protein is CASSLALGSGRAQAKNIQYF.

This clonotype was counted between two and nine times. The chain uses TRBV10-2 and TRBJ2-7, with 7 bases matching TRBD1. The V segment lost 6 bases and the J segment 7 bases; nucleotides outside the gene matches: 9. This CDR3 region has 13 residues. Germline-derived CDR1 and CDR2 are WSHSY and SAAADI. The CDR3 DNA follows: TGCGCCAGCAGCCCAGGGGGTCCTCGAGAGCAGTACTTC. Residues: CASSPGGPREQYF.

This clonotype was observed at least ten times. The genes are TRBV4-1 and TRBJ1-4, with 8 bases lining up with TRBD1. After removal of 3 bases from V and 8 bases from J, the junction contained 14 bases not matched to a gene. The CDR3 is 17 amino acids. Germline V gene data show CDR1 as MGHRA and CDR2 as YSYEKL. As DNA, the CDR3 is TGCGCCAGCAGCCAGGTTCTCGCGACAGGGGAGGGAGAAAAACTGTTTTTT. This encodes CASSQVLATGEGEKLFF.

This clonotype was observed at least ten times. The chain uses TRBV28 and TRBJ1-6; tentatively, D is TRBD1 (5 bases). This CDR3 comprises 14 residues. Looked up from germline, CDR1 is MDHEN and CDR2 is SYDVKM. Between the trimmed V and J ends, which lost 7 bases and 5 bases, there was a span of 12 bases. The CDR3 DNA follows: TGTGCCAGCATCCTTGGGACGGATAATTCACCCCTCCACTTT. It is translated as CASILGTDNSPLHF.

This clonotype was counted at least ten times. The V gene is TRBV27, the J gene TRBJ1-2; no clear D. With 6 bases removed from V and 3 bases from J, the gap between germline ends came to 11 bases. The CDR3 has 13 amino acids. Germline V CDR1 and CDR2: MNHEY, SMNVEV (reference sequence). CDR3 sequence (DNA): TGTGCCAGCAGAGCTGTGGCTGACTATGGCTACACCTTC. Translating it yields CASRAVADYGYTF.

This chain connects TRBV13 to TRBJ1-6; the match to TRBD1 covers 10 bases. Germline values: CDR1 PRHDT, CDR2 FYEKMQ (reference sequence). The ends lost 4 bases at V and 9 bases at J; junction bases unmatched: 3. This CDR3 has 14 residues. The CDR3 here is CASSYWDRGSPLHF. CDR3 bases: TGTGCCAGCAGCTACTGGGACAGGGGTTCACCCCTCCACTTT.

V usage is TRBV20-1 and J usage is TRBJ2-3, with D unclear. The CDR3 contains 14 residues. V lost 3 bases and J 0 bases, leaving 10 bases between the germline ends. The germline gives CDR1 DFQATT, CDR2 SNEGSKA (reference sequence). The CDR3 is CSARFSGSTDTQYF. As DNA, the CDR3 is TGCAGTGCTAGGTTTTCCGGGAGCACAGATACGCAGTATTTT.